Detailed here is one T cell receptor beta chain. Antigen unknown. These data are taken from a study of T cell repertoires in cytomegalovirus infection. The overall study: It was recently identified HLA-C-restricted and well-studied HLA-B-restricted CMV epitopes that the study used. It can be stated that public TCR beta signatures indicated CMV infection as well as a matching HLA type.

The CDR3 contains 15 residues. V was pared by 0 bases and J by 6 bases, with 12 bases between. Per the germline V gene, CDR1 is LNHDA and CDR2 is SQIVND (reference sequence). MiXCR, applied by TCRdb to the reads, yields one record per CDR3 protein. The sample has about 900,000 distinct CDR3 sequences, roughly 30% seen once. Broader study findings: Totalled public TCR beta family frequency picked out people who carried CMV plus the relevant HLA. It was HLA-C-restricted CMV-specific TCR beta clonotypes that dominated the response ex vivo.

The chain couples TRBV19 to TRBJ2-1; tentatively, D is TRBD1 (6 bases). This receptor was identified in a human donor in good health (CMV status not recorded). Some clones in this sample may be carry-over from other donors' samples. This sample comprised cultured CD8+ T cells from PBMCs, obtained from culture after CMV antigen stimulation. The CDR3 DNA reads TGTGCCAGTAGTATAGAAGGGGGATCTCCCAATGAGCAGTTCTTC. Its protein product is CASSIEGGSPNEQFF.